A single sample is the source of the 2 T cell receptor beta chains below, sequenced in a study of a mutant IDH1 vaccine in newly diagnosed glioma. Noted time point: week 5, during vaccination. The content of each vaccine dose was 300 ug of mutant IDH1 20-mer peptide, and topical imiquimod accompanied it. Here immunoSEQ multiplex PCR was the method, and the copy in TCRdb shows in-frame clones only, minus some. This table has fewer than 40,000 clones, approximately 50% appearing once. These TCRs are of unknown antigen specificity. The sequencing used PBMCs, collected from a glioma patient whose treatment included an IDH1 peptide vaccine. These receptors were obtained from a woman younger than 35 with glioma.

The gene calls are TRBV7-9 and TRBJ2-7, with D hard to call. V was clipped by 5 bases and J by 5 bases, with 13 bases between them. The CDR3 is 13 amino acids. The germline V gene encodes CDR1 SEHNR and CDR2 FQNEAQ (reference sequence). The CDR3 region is CASSPSLAHEQYF. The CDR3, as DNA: TGTGCCAGCAGCCCATCGCTGGCCCACGAGCAGTACTTC.

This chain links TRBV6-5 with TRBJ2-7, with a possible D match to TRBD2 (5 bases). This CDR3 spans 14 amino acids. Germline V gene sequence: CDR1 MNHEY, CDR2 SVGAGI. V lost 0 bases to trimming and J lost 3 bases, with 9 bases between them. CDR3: CASSYSRARYEQYF. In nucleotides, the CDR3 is TGTGCCAGCAGTTACTCGAGGGCCCGCTACGAGCAGTACTTC.